Listed below are T cell receptor beta chains from one sample, sequenced in a study of T-cell reconstitution after alpha-beta-depleted transplantation in children. A single record per CDR3 protein comes from TCRdb applying MiXCR to the PCR reads. In the table there are fewer than 1 million distinct CDR3 sequences, about 16% of which are singletons. Source: PBMCs, mostly from graft donor cells, taken 360 days after TCRalphabeta/CD19-depleted stem cell transplant. These receptor sequences come from a male patient younger than 18 who had a stem cell transplant for acute lymphoblastic leukemia, so the T cells may come from the graft donor. The CDR3 runs from the conserved cysteine through the conserved F or W. A D gene is named only where the DNA matches it firmly. Expanded clones get a size class; other rows say once, few or many, or leave the size out.

j_call: TRBJ2-5
clone_size: -
v_call: TRBV7-3
d_call: -
cdr3_nt: TGTGCCAGCAGCTTAACAGTTAAAGCGGAGACCCAGTACTTC
cdr3_aa: CASSLTVKAETQYF

j_call: TRBJ1-1
clone_size: few
v_call: TRBV6-7
d_call: -
cdr3_nt: TGTGCCAGCAGTTATCAGAGGCGCGAAGCTTTCTTT
cdr3_aa: CASSYQRREAFF

j_call: TRBJ1-2
clone_size: few
v_call: TRBV5-1
d_call: TRBD1
cdr3_nt: TGCGCCAGCAGCCCACAGGGGACTGGCTACACCTTC
cdr3_aa: CASSPQGTGYTF

j_call: TRBJ2-7
clone_size: few
v_call: TRBV9
d_call: -
cdr3_nt: TGTGCCAGCACCCACAGGGTGGGCTACGAGCAGTACTTC
cdr3_aa: CASTHRVGYEQYF

j_call: TRBJ2-7
clone_size: -
v_call: TRBV10-1
d_call: TRBD2
cdr3_nt: TGCGCCAGCAGTGAGTCCACTAGCGGGACTCGAGAGCAGTACTTC
cdr3_aa: CASSESTSGTREQYF

j_call: TRBJ2-1
clone_size: many
v_call: TRBV7-9
d_call: -
cdr3_nt: TGTGCCAGCAGCTTAGAAGCCTTGCGGGATTACAATGAGCAGTTCTTC
cdr3_aa: CASSLEALRDYNEQFF

j_call: TRBJ2-1
clone_size: -
v_call: TRBV7-3
d_call: -
cdr3_nt: TGTGCCAGCAGCTTAAGTCCGGTGCCGGCCTACAATGAGCAGTTCTTC
cdr3_aa: CASSLSPVPAYNEQFF

j_call: TRBJ2-7
clone_size: -
v_call: TRBV2
d_call: TRBD1
cdr3_nt: TGTGCCAGTGAACCAGGGGGTGGGTACGAGCAGTACTTC
cdr3_aa: CASEPGGGYEQYF

j_call: TRBJ1-1
clone_size: -
v_call: TRBV28
d_call: TRBD1
cdr3_nt: TGTGCCAGCAGATCGACAGGGGGCCAAACTGAAGCTTTCTTT
cdr3_aa: CASRSTGGQTEAFF

j_call: TRBJ2-5
clone_size: few
v_call: TRBV29-1
d_call: -
cdr3_nt: TGCAGCGTTGAATATTGGGAGACCCAGTACTTC
cdr3_aa: CSVEYWETQYF

j_call: TRBJ2-7
clone_size: -
v_call: TRBV2
d_call: -
cdr3_nt: TGTGCCAGCAGGGGATTTCGTAACTACGAGCAGTACTTC
cdr3_aa: CASRGFRNYEQYF

j_call: TRBJ2-4
clone_size: few
v_call: TRBV29-1
d_call: -
cdr3_nt: TGCAGCGTTCACGGGGCCAAAAACATTCAGTACTTC
cdr3_aa: CSVHGAKNIQYF

j_call: TRBJ2-1
clone_size: -
v_call: TRBV10-3
d_call: TRBD2
cdr3_nt: TGTGCCATCAGTGAGTCTGGCGGGAGGCGGAATGAGCAGTTCTTC
cdr3_aa: CAISESGGRRNEQFF

j_call: TRBJ2-2
clone_size: -
v_call: TRBV3-1
d_call: TRBD1
cdr3_nt: TGTGCCAGCAGCCCCCGGGACAGGCCCTCCGGGGAGCTGTTTTTT
cdr3_aa: CASSPRDRPSGELFF

j_call: TRBJ2-3
clone_size: many
v_call: TRBV5-1
d_call: -
cdr3_nt: TGCGCCAGCAGCTTGAGCATTTCCACAGATACGCAGTATTTT
cdr3_aa: CASSLSISTDTQYF

j_call: TRBJ1-1
clone_size: -
v_call: TRBV7-9
d_call: -
cdr3_nt: TGTGCCAGCAGCTTAGCGGCGGAGCCGAGGGCTTTCTTT
cdr3_aa: CASSLAAEPRAFF

j_call: TRBJ2-5
clone_size: -
v_call: TRBV9
d_call: TRBD2
cdr3_nt: TGTGCCAGCAGCGTCTCCCCTTGGACTAGCGGGAGAGAGACCCAGTACTTC
cdr3_aa: CASSVSPWTSGRETQYF

j_call: TRBJ2-7
clone_size: -
v_call: TRBV27
d_call: -
cdr3_nt: TGTGTGACGAAGGGAGCAGGTCCCTACGAGCAGTACTTC
cdr3_aa: CVTKGAGPYEQYF

j_call: TRBJ1-1
clone_size: -
v_call: TRBV12-3/TRBV12-4
d_call: -
cdr3_nt: TGTGCCAGCAGCTCGGACTTTTTTGAAGCTTTCTTT
cdr3_aa: CASSSDFFEAFF

j_call: TRBJ1-5
clone_size: few
v_call: TRBV5-1
d_call: -
cdr3_nt: TGCGCCAGCAGTCCCGGGAGCATCAATCAGCCCCAGCATTTT
cdr3_aa: CASSPGSINQPQHF

j_call: TRBJ1-2
clone_size: -
v_call: TRBV29-1
d_call: -
cdr3_nt: TGCAGCGTTGGCGGGTTGGACTATGGCTACACCTTC
cdr3_aa: CSVGGLDYGYTF

j_call: TRBJ2-7
clone_size: few
v_call: TRBV5-6
d_call: TRBD2
cdr3_nt: TGTGCCAGCAGCTTGATGCTAGCGGGCTCCTACGAGCAGTACTTC
cdr3_aa: CASSLMLAGSYEQYF

j_call: TRBJ2-7
clone_size: -
v_call: TRBV5-1
d_call: TRBD1
cdr3_nt: TGCGCCAGCAGCTTGGGAAGACAGGGGGCCGGGTCCTACGAGCAGTACTTC
cdr3_aa: CASSLGRQGAGSYEQYF

j_call: TRBJ2-1
clone_size: few
v_call: TRBV7-6
d_call: TRBD2
cdr3_nt: TGTGCCAGCAGCGGGGGACTAGCGCATCTTGAGCAGTTCTTC
cdr3_aa: CASSGGLAHLEQFF

j_call: TRBJ2-3
clone_size: -
v_call: TRBV27
d_call: -
cdr3_nt: TGTGCCAGCCGGCGGAGTGGGGATACGCAGTATTTT
cdr3_aa: CASRRSGDTQYF

j_call: TRBJ1-5
clone_size: -
v_call: TRBV29-1
d_call: -
cdr3_nt: TGCAGCGTTGACATACATAGCAATCAGCCCCAGCATTTT
cdr3_aa: CSVDIHSNQPQHF

j_call: TRBJ1-5
clone_size: -
v_call: TRBV19
d_call: -
cdr3_nt: TGTGCCAGTAGAGACAGTTATAGCAATCAGCCCCAGCATTTT
cdr3_aa: CASRDSYSNQPQHF

j_call: TRBJ2-1
clone_size: -
v_call: TRBV5-1
d_call: -
cdr3_nt: TGCGCCAGCAGCGACCTACGGACGGGGGTACGGTACAATGAGCAGTTCTTC
cdr3_aa: CASSDLRTGVRYNEQFF

j_call: TRBJ1-3
clone_size: -
v_call: TRBV12-3/TRBV12-4
d_call: TRBD1
cdr3_nt: TGTGCCAGTCTATTTGGGACAGGTCTCTCTGGAAACACCATATATTTT
cdr3_aa: CASLFGTGLSGNTIYF

j_call: TRBJ2-1
clone_size: few
v_call: TRBV2
d_call: -
cdr3_nt: TGTGCCAGCTCTCGGGAGCCGGATGAGCAGTTCTTC
cdr3_aa: CASSREPDEQFF

j_call: TRBJ1-1
clone_size: -
v_call: TRBV14
d_call: TRBD1
cdr3_nt: TGTGCCAGCAGCCCGGACCCTGGACAGGGGGCGACTGAAGCTTTCTTT
cdr3_aa: CASSPDPGQGATEAFF

j_call: TRBJ2-1
clone_size: -
v_call: TRBV11-2
d_call: TRBD2
cdr3_nt: TGTGCCAGCAGCTTAGACCCAGGACGCGGGAGGACCTACAATGAGCAGTTCTTC
cdr3_aa: CASSLDPGRGRTYNEQFF

j_call: TRBJ2-1
clone_size: -
v_call: TRBV20-1
d_call: TRBD2
cdr3_nt: TGCAGTGCTAAGCAGGAGCGGGACTATAATGAGCAGTTCTTC
cdr3_aa: CSAKQERDYNEQFF

j_call: TRBJ2-4
clone_size: few
v_call: TRBV20-1
d_call: TRBD1
cdr3_nt: TGCAGTGCTAGAACAGGGGTCAAAAACATTCAGTACTTC
cdr3_aa: CSARTGVKNIQYF

j_call: TRBJ1-3
clone_size: few
v_call: TRBV6-5
d_call: -
cdr3_nt: TGTGCCAGCAGTTACTCGAGTGGTCCGGGAAACACCATATATTTT
cdr3_aa: CASSYSSGPGNTIYF

j_call: TRBJ2-3
clone_size: -
v_call: TRBV25-1
d_call: -
cdr3_nt: TGTGCCAGCAGCAAGGGGGCTAGCGTTGTGTCAGATACGCAGTATTTT
cdr3_aa: CASSKGASVVSDTQYF

j_call: TRBJ2-7
clone_size: few
v_call: TRBV27
d_call: TRBD2
cdr3_nt: TGTGCCAGCAGTTGGGCGGGGGTATACGAGCAGTACTTC
cdr3_aa: CASSWAGVYEQYF

j_call: TRBJ1-1
clone_size: many
v_call: TRBV10-3
d_call: -
cdr3_nt: TGTGCCATCAGGGGGGTGGGGGGACTCAATAGGAACACTGAAGCTTTCTTT
cdr3_aa: CAIRGVGGLNRNTEAFF

j_call: TRBJ2-2
clone_size: -
v_call: TRBV5-8
d_call: -
cdr3_nt: TGTGCCAGCAGCCAATGGGGCACCGGGGAGCTGTTTTTT
cdr3_aa: CASSQWGTGELFF

j_call: TRBJ2-1
clone_size: few
v_call: TRBV29-1
d_call: TRBD2
cdr3_nt: TGCAGCGTTGAACTAGCGGGAGAGGAGTTTAAGTTCTTC
cdr3_aa: CSVELAGEEFKFF

j_call: TRBJ2-7
clone_size: few
v_call: TRBV15
d_call: -
cdr3_nt: TGTGCCACCAGCAGAGGGTTCAGTATGGGAAGCTGGGGGCAGTACTTC
cdr3_aa: CATSRGFSMGSWGQYF

j_call: TRBJ2-3
clone_size: many
v_call: TRBV20-1
d_call: -
cdr3_nt: TGCAGTGCTAGAGATATACGGCAAGGGGGAGATACGCAGTATTTT
cdr3_aa: CSARDIRQGGDTQYF

j_call: TRBJ2-1
clone_size: -
v_call: TRBV7-3
d_call: TRBD2
cdr3_nt: TGTGCCAGCAGCTTAGTGCCGGGACTAGCGGGAGATGTGAATGAGCAGTTCTTC
cdr3_aa: CASSLVPGLAGDVNEQFF

j_call: TRBJ2-7
clone_size: -
v_call: TRBV28
d_call: TRBD1
cdr3_nt: TGTGCCAGCAGACCCGCCGGGACAGGGGGAATCTACGAGCAGTACTTC
cdr3_aa: CASRPAGTGGIYEQYF

j_call: TRBJ2-7
clone_size: -
v_call: TRBV18
d_call: TRBD2
cdr3_nt: TGTGCCAGCTCACGACCGGGACTAGCGGAAAAGACCTACGAGCAGTACTTC
cdr3_aa: CASSRPGLAEKTYEQYF

j_call: TRBJ1-1
clone_size: many
v_call: TRBV5-1
d_call: -
cdr3_nt: TGCGCCAGCAGCTTGTCAGGGATGGCTTTCTTT
cdr3_aa: CASSLSGMAFF

j_call: TRBJ2-3
clone_size: many
v_call: TRBV27
d_call: -
cdr3_nt: TGTGCCAGCAGTTCGAGCGGCTTGACTAGCACAGATACGCAGTATTTT
cdr3_aa: CASSSSGLTSTDTQYF

j_call: TRBJ2-1
clone_size: few
v_call: TRBV28
d_call: TRBD2
cdr3_nt: TGTGCCAGCAGTTTACCCCCTTTGGGACTAGCGGGGCCCCTTCCCTCTAACAATGAGCAGTTCTTC
cdr3_aa: CASSLPPLGLAGPLPSNNEQFF

j_call: TRBJ2-7
clone_size: few
v_call: TRBV24-1
d_call: -
cdr3_nt: TGTGCCACCAGTGATTCCAGGACACAGCCGGGACATAGCTACGAGCAGTACTTC
cdr3_aa: CATSDSRTQPGHSYEQYF

j_call: TRBJ2-3
clone_size: few
v_call: TRBV12-3/TRBV12-4
d_call: -
cdr3_nt: TGTGCCAGCAGTCCGTTGGCTCAGCGGAGCACAGATACGCAGTATTTT
cdr3_aa: CASSPLAQRSTDTQYF

j_call: TRBJ2-7
clone_size: -
v_call: TRBV18
d_call: TRBD1
cdr3_nt: TGTGCCAGCTCATCCCCTGAGGACAGGGAACTTTACGAGCAGTACTTC
cdr3_aa: CASSSPEDRELYEQYF

j_call: TRBJ2-3
clone_size: -
v_call: TRBV27
d_call: TRBD2
cdr3_nt: TGTGCCAGCAGCCTGACTAGCGGGGGACTGATTAGGGATACGCAGTATTTT
cdr3_aa: CASSLTSGGLIRDTQYF

j_call: TRBJ1-1
clone_size: few
v_call: TRBV15
d_call: -
cdr3_nt: TGTGCCACCAGCAGAGCCTCAAATCTAGGTCGTGCTTTCTTT
cdr3_aa: CATSRASNLGRAFF

j_call: TRBJ2-2
clone_size: few
v_call: TRBV5-1
d_call: -
cdr3_nt: TGCGCCAGCAGTTCAGCCGGGCAGGCCCGCGGCGGGGAGCTGTTTTTT
cdr3_aa: CASSSAGQARGGELFF